This entry lists 21 T cell receptor beta chains sequenced from one sample in a study of blood T cells in healthy people across ages. Next came a second PCR, run for roughly 6 to 11 cycles, which used a sample-barcoded 5' primer along with a J-beta primer mix. TCRdb ran MiXCR on the 5' RACE reads and lists one entry per CDR3 protein. This sample carries about 1 million distinct CDR3 sequences, under 45% of them seen once, and the ten largest clones take 15% to 20%. Sequencing used blood. The receptors stem from a woman aged 60 to 75 in good health.

The J gene is TRBJ2-3, the V gene TRBV6-5, with 7 bases that match TRBD2. This CDR3 spans 15 amino acids. Germline V gene sequence: CDR1 MNHEY, CDR2 SVGAGI. Trimming took 4 bases from V and 4 from J; bases not matched to a gene: 8. The chain's CDR3 is CASSFFAGEADTQYF. The DNA of the CDR3 is TGTGCCAGCAGTTTTTTTGCGGGAGAGGCAGATACGCAGTATTTT.

The V gene is TRBV20-1, the J gene TRBJ1-4; TRBD1 is a possible D gene (6 bases). CDR3 size: 16 residues. Germline V lookup: CDR1 DFQATT, CDR2 SNEGSKA (reference sequence). Trimming shortened V by 6 bases and J by 8 bases, and 25 bases separated the two germline ends. CDR3 protein: CSAPSLGGRIREKLFF. The CDR3 region has the DNA TGCAGTGCACCATCTTTAGGGGGTCGAATAAGGGAAAAACTGTTTTTT.

The V gene is TRBV12-3 or TRBV12-4, the J gene TRBJ2-1; D possibly uses TRBD1 or TRBD2 (5 bases each). The CDR3 runs to 14 residues. Deletions cut 3 bases from V and 4 bases from J, with 10 bases between. The CDR3 is CASSFGTLYNEQFF. For the CDR3, the DNA is TGTGCCAGCAGTTTCGGGACCCTGTACAATGAGCAGTTCTTC.

This clonotype showed up just a few times. The chain employs TRBV4-1 and TRBJ2-7; no definite D call. CDR1 and CDR2 from the germline V gene are MGHRA and YSYEKL. The CDR3 extends over 14 amino acids. V was trimmed by 4 bases and J by 0 bases, leaving 10 bases between them. In DNA, the CDR3 is TGCGCCAGCAGCCCCTCAGGTTTCTCCTACGAGCAGTACTTC. This codes for CASSPSGFSYEQYF.

This rearrangement joins TRBV2 to TRBJ2-7; the D gene could be TRBD1 or TRBD2 (7 bases each). This CDR3 contains 16 residues. CDR1 and CDR2 from the germline V gene are SNHLY and FYNNEI. Trimming stripped 8 bases from V and 0 bases from J, with 20 bases between. The CDR3 DNA reads as TGTGCCAGCCGGGACAGTGGTGGCGGGAGCTCCTACGAGCAGTACTTC. Residues: CASRDSGGGSSYEQYF.

V gene TRBV27 combines with J gene TRBJ2-7; 8 bases are a match to TRBD1. The germline gives CDR1 MNHEY, CDR2 SMNVEV (reference sequence). V trimming: 6 bases; J trimming: 5 bases; junction bases outside the gene matches: 15. This CDR3 is built from 16 residues. CDR3 loop: CASSLQAQGAYDEQYF. The CDR3 DNA reads TGTGCCAGCAGCCTACAGGCGCAGGGGGCTTATGACGAGCAGTACTTC.

The table lists this clonotype with a few counts. The gene calls are TRBV4-2 and TRBJ2-3; D uncertain. V shed 4 bases and J shed 6 bases, with 14 bases lying between them. CDR1 LGHNA and CDR2 YNFKEQ come from the germline V gene. This CDR3 spans 14 amino acids. Here the CDR3 DNA reads TGTGCCAGCAGCCCCGAACTGCTGTCCGATACGCAGTATTTT. Residues: CASSPELLSDTQYF.

This clonotype was detected only a few times. The V call is TRBV6-6, the J call TRBJ2-7; 7 bases are a match to TRBD1. The junction had 6 bases not matched to a gene; V was cut back by 4 bases and J by 6 bases. Germline V gene sequence: CDR1 MNHNY, CDR2 SVGAGI (reference sequence). The CDR3 contains 13 residues. DNA of the CDR3: TGTGCCAGCAGTTTCAAGGGGACAGCCGAGCAGTACTTC. Residues: CASSFKGTAEQYF.

The chain is built from TRBV27 and TRBJ2-1, with 10 positions matching TRBD1. The CDR3 runs to 15 residues. J gave up 9 bases and V 6 bases, and 11 bases lay outside the gene matches. CDR1 and CDR2 (germline): MNHEY, SMNVEV (reference sequence). CDR3 DNA: TGTGCCAGCAGCATTACCGGGACAGGGGTAGGTGAGCAGTTCTTC. Its protein product is CASSITGTGVGEQFF.

The V and J genes are TRBV5-1 and TRBJ2-1; 8 bases match TRBD2. CDR1 and CDR2 (germline): SGHRS, YFSETQ. J gave up 2 bases and V 0 bases, and 4 bases lay outside the gene matches. There are 16 residues in the CDR3. Here the CDR3 reads CASSLDGTSTYNEQFF. CDR3 coding DNA: TGCGCCAGCAGCTTGGATGGGACTAGTACCTACAATGAGCAGTTCTTC.

This clonotype was detected once. The chain recombines TRBV25-1 with TRBJ1-4; no clear D. Trimming pared 1 base from V and 1 base from J, leaving 7 bases between. This CDR3 spans 15 amino acids. CDR1 is MGHDK and CDR2 is SYGVNS in the germline V gene. The CDR3 DNA reads as TGTGCCAGCAGTGAATCTTGGGGAACTAATGAAAAACTGTTTTTT. Protein: CASSESWGTNEKLFF.

This clonotype has only a few counts. This chain links TRBV11-1 with TRBJ2-7; maybe TRBD1 (6 bases). V gave up 3 bases and J gave up 2 bases, with 11 bases separating them. The CDR3 has 14 amino acids. Germline assignment: CDR1 SGHAT and CDR2 FQDESV (reference sequence). The CDR3 sequence is CASSLAGDPYEQYF. In DNA, the CDR3 is TGTGCCAGCAGCTTGGCAGGGGACCCCTACGAGCAGTACTTC. Filled out from reference TRBV11-1 and TRBJ2-7, the complete variable domain reads EAEVAQSPRYKITEKSQAVAFWCDPISGHATLYWYRQILGQGPELLVQFQDESVVDDSQLPKDRFSAERLKGVDSTLKIQPAELGDSAMYLCASSLAGDPYEQYFGPGTRLTVT.

In its sample, this clonotype was seen a few times. The V gene is TRBV9, the J gene TRBJ1-2; D is possibly TRBD1 (5 bases). Germline V CDR1 and CDR2: SGDLS, YYNGEE. V dropped 7 bases and J dropped 0 bases, with 22 bases sitting between them. The CDR3 has 17 residues. CDR3 amino acids: CASGQGVLEVSNYGYTF. Written as DNA, the CDR3 is TGTGCCAGCGGGCAGGGAGTCCTAGAAGTTTCTAACTATGGCTACACCTTC.

The gene calls are TRBV20-1 and TRBJ1-5, with unresolved D. CDR1 and CDR2 from the germline V gene are DFQATT and SNEGSKA (reference sequence). With 0 bases removed from V and 6 bases from J, the gap between germline ends came to 6 bases. The CDR3 runs to 12 residues. For the CDR3, the DNA is TGCAGTGCTAGAGAAGGGATTCAGCCCCAGCATTTT. This gives the protein CSAREGIQPQHF.

The chain uses TRBV28 and TRBJ1-6; TRBD1 agrees at 7 bases. The V segment lost 10 bases and the J segment 7 bases; nucleotides outside the gene matches: 10. The CDR3 sequence is 14 residues long. Germline loops: CDR1 MDHEN, CDR2 SYDVKM. CDR3: CATVTGAGNSPLHF. The CDR3 DNA is TGTGCCACGGTAACAGGGGCAGGGAATTCACCCCTCCACTTT.

The chain combines TRBV7-3 with TRBJ1-2, with D possibly TRBD1 on 6 matching bases. This CDR3 has 16 residues. V shed 4 bases and J shed 3 bases, with 18 bases lying between them. Looked up from germline, CDR1 is SGHTA and CDR2 is FQGTGA. The CDR3 reads CASSSGRAQGYYGYTF. The CDR3, as DNA: TGTGCCAGCAGCTCAGGACGGGCACAGGGTTACTATGGCTACACCTTC.

The rearrangement links TRBV3-1 to TRBJ1-2, with D unresolved. The CDR3 runs 15 residues. V dropped 6 bases and J dropped 0 bases, with 14 bases sitting between them. CDR1 is LGHDT and CDR2 is YNNKEL in the germline V gene (reference sequence). The CDR3 reads CASSFGRTSNYGYTF. DNA of the CDR3: TGTGCCAGCAGTTTTGGACGGACCTCTAACTATGGCTACACCTTC. Full variable domain (missing parts from reference TRBV3-1 and TRBJ1-2): DTAVSQTPKYLVTQMGNDKSIKCEQNLGHDTMYWYKQDSKKFLKIMFSYNNKELIINETVPNRFSPKSPDKAHLNLHINSLELGDSAVYFCASSFGRTSNYGYTFGSGTRLTVV.

This clonotype was counted between two and nine times. The V gene is TRBV27, the J gene TRBJ2-1, with 7 nucleotides matching TRBD2. After removal of 4 bases from V and 3 bases from J, the junction contained 6 bases not matched to a gene. Germline CDR1 reads MNHEY; CDR2 reads SMNVEV (reference sequence). This CDR3 is built from 15 residues. CDR3 region: CASSSSAGFYNEQFF. Here the CDR3 DNA reads TGTGCCAGCAGTTCGTCAGCGGGGTTCTACAATGAGCAGTTCTTC.

This clonotype was recorded a few times. This sequence joins TRBV3-1 and TRBJ1-4; the match to TRBD1 covers 7 bases. From germline, CDR1 is LGHDT and CDR2 YNNKEL (reference sequence). The J segment lost 7 bases and the V segment lost 2 bases, leaving 10 bases of the junction unmatched. The CDR3 consists of 16 residues. CDR3 DNA: TGTGCCAGCAGCCAAACCACGACAGGGTTGGGTGAAAAACTGTTTTTT. It translates to CASSQTTTGLGEKLFF.

The V call is TRBV27, the J call TRBJ2-7; TRBD2 agrees at 10 bases. Germline V gene lookup returns CDR1 MNHEY and CDR2 SMNVEV (reference sequence). This CDR3 is built from 16 residues. V gave up 4 bases and J gave up 2 bases; unmatched junction bases: 8. CDR3 nucleotide sequence: TGTGCCAGCAGTTCCTCCCCTAGCGGGAGCGCCTACGAGCAGTACTTC. Translation: CASSSSPSGSAYEQYF.

This clonotype was counted ten times or more. The chain joins TRBV20-1 to TRBJ2-6; no clear D gene. This CDR3 region has 14 residues. Germline V gene data show CDR1 as DFQATT and CDR2 as SNEGSKA (reference sequence). The V and J ends lost 3 bases and 0 bases respectively, with 6 bases between them. This chain's CDR3 is CSARGSSGANVLTF. CDR3 in DNA: TGCAGTGCTAGGGGCAGCTCTGGGGCCAACGTCCTGACTTTC.